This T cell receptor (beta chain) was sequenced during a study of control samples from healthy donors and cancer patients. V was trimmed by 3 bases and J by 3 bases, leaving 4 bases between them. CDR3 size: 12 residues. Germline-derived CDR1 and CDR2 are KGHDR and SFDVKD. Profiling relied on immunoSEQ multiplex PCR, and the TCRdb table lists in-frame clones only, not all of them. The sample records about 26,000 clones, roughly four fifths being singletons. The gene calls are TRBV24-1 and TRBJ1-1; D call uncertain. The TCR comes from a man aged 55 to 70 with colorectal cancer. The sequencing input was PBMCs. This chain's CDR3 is CATSDAHTEAFF. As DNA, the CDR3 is TGTGCCACCAGTGATGCCCACACTGAAGCTTTCTTT.